These T cell receptor beta chains were read from a single sample in a study of blood T cells in healthy people across ages. TCRdb ran MiXCR on the 5' RACE reads and lists one entry per CDR3 protein. This sample carries hundreds of thousands of distinct CDR3 sequences, around 45% of them seen once, and the ten largest clones take about a third. The sequencing sample was made of blood. These TCRs come from an older woman in good health. Each CDR3 is given with its conserved first and last residue. Each record gives: D gene, V gene, J gene, clone size, CDR3 DNA, CDR3 protein. D genes are given only for firm matches. Some rows mark clone size as missing; the rest say once, few, many or name a class of expanded clone.

>TRBD2|TRBV6-5|TRBJ2-2|NA
TGTGCCAGCATCGGACTAGCGGGGGCCGGGGAGCTGTTTTTT
CASIGLAGAGELFF
>NA|TRBV4-3|TRBJ1-2|NA
TGCGCCAGCAGCCAAGCTTTCAACGCGGGGAACTATGGCTACACCTTC
CASSQAFNAGNYGYTF
>NA|TRBV7-9|TRBJ2-6|few
TGTGCCACCAGAGACGCTGGGGCCAACGTCCTGACTTTC
CATRDAGANVLTF
>TRBD1|TRBV27|TRBJ1-2|few
TGTGCCAGCAAGGCCATGTGGTCAGGGGGCGACTACACCTTC
CASKAMWSGGDYTF
>TRBD2|TRBV5-1|TRBJ2-7|NA
TGCGCCAGCAGCGGGGCGGGAGATCGATACGAGCAGTACTTC
CASSGAGDRYEQYF
>TRBD1|TRBV4-3|TRBJ2-2|NA
TGCGCCAGCAGCCAAGGGGGACAGTTCCCCGGGGAGCTGTTTTTT
CASSQGGQFPGELFF
>TRBD2|TRBV4-2|TRBJ2-1|NA
TGTGCCAGCAGGCAAGGTTCGGGAGGGTACAGTGAGCAGTTCTTC
CASRQGSGGYSEQFF
>TRBD1|TRBV4-3|TRBJ1-6|NA
TGCGCCAGCAGCCAAATCTACAGGGGGAATTCACCCCTCCACTTT
CASSQIYRGNSPLHF
>NA|TRBV28|TRBJ2-1|NA
TGTGCCAGCAGTCTTGGGATTAATGAGCAGTTCTTC
CASSLGINEQFF
>TRBD1|TRBV7-9|TRBJ2-3|NA
TGTGCCAGCAGCTCCCGCTGGACAGGGGGAAACACAGATACGCAGTATTTT
CASSSRWTGGNTDTQYF
>TRBD1|TRBV29-1|TRBJ1-2|few
TGCAGCGTTGACGCCGGACAGGGGTATGGCTACACCTTC
CSVDAGQGYGYTF
>NA|TRBV11-2|TRBJ2-7|once
TGTGCCAGCAGCTCCCTCGGTCTCTACAATGAGCAGTACTTC
CASSSLGLYNEQYF
>TRBD2|TRBV6-5|TRBJ2-5|few
TGTGCCAGCAGGACTAGCGGCAGGACCCAGTACTTC
CASRTSGRTQYF
>NA|TRBV7-2|TRBJ2-1|NA
TGTGCCAGCAGGGCGACGGTCCGGGAGACCCAGTTCTTC
CASRATVRETQFF
>NA|TRBV6-2/TRBV6-3|TRBJ2-7|few
TGTGCCAGCAGTCGCCCTCGACATGTGGGGGCCTACGAGCAGTACTTC
CASSRPRHVGAYEQYF
>NA|TRBV20-1|TRBJ2-7|few
TGCAGTGCTAGAGTGGCGAAGCGCGAGCAGTACTTC
CSARVAKREQYF